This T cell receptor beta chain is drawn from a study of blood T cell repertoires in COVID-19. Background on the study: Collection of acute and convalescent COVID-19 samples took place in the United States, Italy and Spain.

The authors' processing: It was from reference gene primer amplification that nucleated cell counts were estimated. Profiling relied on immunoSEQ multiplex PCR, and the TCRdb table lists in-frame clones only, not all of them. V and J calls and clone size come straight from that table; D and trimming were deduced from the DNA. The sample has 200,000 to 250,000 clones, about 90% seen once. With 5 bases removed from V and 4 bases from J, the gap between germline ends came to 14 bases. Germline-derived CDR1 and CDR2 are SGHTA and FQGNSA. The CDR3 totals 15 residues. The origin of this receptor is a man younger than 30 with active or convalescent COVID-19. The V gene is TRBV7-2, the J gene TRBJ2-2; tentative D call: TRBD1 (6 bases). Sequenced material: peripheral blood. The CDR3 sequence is CASSPTLGGTGELFF. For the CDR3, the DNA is TGTGCCAGCAGCCCGACGCTAGGGGGCACCGGGGAGCTGTTTTTT. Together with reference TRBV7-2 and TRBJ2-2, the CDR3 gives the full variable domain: GAGVSQSPSNKVTEKGKDVELRCDPISGHTALYWYRQSLGQGLEFLIYFQGNSAPDKSGLPSDRFSAERTGGSVSTLTIQRTQQEDSAVYLCASSPTLGGTGELFFGEGSRLTVL.